A single count supports the clone carrying this T cell receptor (beta chain). The data stem from a study of blood T cell repertoires in COVID-19. Study overall: Sources were T cells, B-cell-depleted T cells, or PBMCs; the material itself was cDNA or gDNA.

Participant reports of clinical history set cohort assignment. The ends lost 2 bases at V and 5 bases at J; junction bases unmatched: 9. The CDR3 spans 16 residues. The germline V gene encodes CDR1 MNHNS and CDR2 SASEGT. Sequencing used immunoSEQ multiplex PCR; TCRdb keeps in-frame clones, though not all of them. The sample records under 250,000 clones, 85% being singletons. The chain uses TRBV6-1 and TRBJ2-3, with 8 bases matching TRBD2. The sample taken for sequencing was PBMCs or T cells enriched from blood (not recorded which). This sequence was found in a woman aged 50 to 65 with acute COVID-19. The DNA of the CDR3 is TGTGCCAGCAGTGAACGGGGGGGGGTCCCTCTAGATACGCAGTATTTT. It translates to CASSERGGVPLDTQYF.